Presented here are 5 T cell receptor beta chains from one specimen sequenced in a study of T cell changes during pregnancy in multiple sclerosis. Some clones are missing from TCRdb's copy, which holds only in-frame ones; the method was immunoSEQ multiplex PCR. The table records around 120,000 clones, just over 90% of them present only once. The specimen was peripheral blood, collected after pregnancy. These receptors originate from a female donor with multiple sclerosis, enrolled in a pregnancy study.

V gene TRBV10-3 combines with J gene TRBJ1-6, with TRBD1 matching 9 bases. With V trimmed by 6 bases and J by 7 bases, 7 bases remained unmatched. Germline V CDR1 and CDR2: ENHRY, SYGVKD. CDR3 size: 15 residues. For the CDR3, the DNA is TGTGCCATCAGCGGAGACAGGGGGAAGAATTCACCCCTCCACTTT. It yields the protein CAISGDRGKNSPLHF.

The chain has TRBV6-1 and TRBJ1-2; 8 nucleotides line up with TRBD1. Trimming at V came to 3 bases and at J to 4 bases, leaving 1 base not matched to a gene. CDR3 length equals 13 residues. Germline lookup yields CDR1 MNHNS and CDR2 SASEGT. This CDR3 reads CASSDGQGYGYTF. CDR3 coding DNA: TGTGCCAGCAGTGATGGACAGGGCTATGGCTACACCTTC.

The V call is TRBV4-1, the J call TRBJ1-5; the match to TRBD1 covers 7 bases. Per the germline V gene, CDR1 is MGHRA and CDR2 is YSYEKL. Trimming cost V 1 base and J 5 bases; bases outside gene matches: 2. CDR3 length: 14 residues. Here the CDR3 reads CASSQGTGYQPQHF. In DNA, the CDR3 is TGCGCCAGCAGCCAAGGGACAGGTTATCAGCCCCAGCATTTT.

This rearrangement joins TRBV18 to TRBJ1-5; 10 positions agree with TRBD1. The CDR3 has 14 amino acids. Germline loops: CDR1 KGHSH, CDR2 LQKENI. V shed 8 bases and J 3 bases; nucleotides not matched to a gene: 4. CDR3 amino acids: CASGDRGINQPQHF. In nucleotides, the CDR3 is TGTGCCAGCGGGGACAGGGGAATCAATCAGCCCCAGCATTTT.

V is TRBV27 and J is TRBJ1-1, with TRBD1 identical over 7 bases. Germline trimming cut 3 bases from V and 1 base from J; bases unmatched to any gene: 2. Per germline, CDR1 MNHEY and CDR2 SMNVEV (reference sequence). This CDR3 spans 14 amino acids. The chain's CDR3 is CASSFGTANTEAFF. The DNA for the CDR3 is TGTGCCAGCAGTTTTGGGACAGCGAACACTGAAGCTTTCTTT.